This T cell receptor (beta chain) was sequenced in a study of regulatory T cells in long-lasting Graves disease. Study-level points and caveats: The analysis examined peripheral blood only and excluded thyroid tissue.

This clonotype was found many times. Its antigen is currently unknown. CDR3 regions were amplified by Arm-PCR using iRepertoire HTBI primers to build TCR beta libraries. MiXCR was run by TCRdb on the multiplex PCR reads, yielding one entry per CDR3 protein. The data contain approximately 480,000 distinct CDR3 sequences, roughly 16% of them singletons. Noted time point: newly diagnosed GD, antithyroid drugs for less than 3 months. The TCR library used RNA extracted from PBMCs. Criteria from the American Thyroid Association guidelines were applied to diagnose Graves' disease. As a group, patients came from one endocrinology department in Xi'an, China. Germline CDR1 and CDR2: SGHAT and FQNNGV. This CDR3 has 15 amino acids. V lost 4 bases to trimming and J lost 7 bases; unmatched junction nucleotides: 8. In addition, the sample was reused for a study of T cells in Graves' hyperthyroidism and ophthalmopathy. That work states: Patients were aged 18 to 65, had disease duration under 2 months, and had newly diagnosed hyperthyroidism.

The chain joins TRBV11-2 to TRBJ2-1, with 9 bases matching TRBD2. This clonotype was obtained from a middle-aged man with Graves disease. The sequences come from peripheral blood mononuclear cells (PBMCs), collected at new diagnosis, from a patient treated with antithyroid drugs. The CDR3 coding sequence is TGTGCCAGCAGCTCTATAGCGGGAGTTTGGAATGAGCAGTTCTTC. Protein product: CASSSIAGVWNEQFF.